This TCR beta chain was captured in a study of beta chain features in type 1 diabetes (dated by TCRdb to the late 2010s). Looking at the study overall: Mean age, gender distribution, total cell number and subset yield did not differ between patients and healthy donors. A total of some 100,000,000 sorted cells were examined across all samples, and a strong correlation was observed between cell number per subset and RNA yield. In the study, recently diagnosed type 1 diabetes patients and matched healthy donors were compared on the TCRB repertoires of their sorted circulating CD4+ T cell subsets. Naive and central memory subsets were obtained from all 30 or so donors, but regulatory and stem cell-like memory subsets were isolated from only 8 patients and roughly eight healthy donors.

Study-level results and caveats: Because cDNA rather than genomic DNA was sequenced, highly expressing activated cells could have been over-represented, although no difference in activation and CD3 levels was found between groups. A moderate but significant shortening of TCRB CDR3 length was observed in type 1 diabetes patients in all four CD4+ subsets. HLA sub-analyses involved small numbers of individuals, so any influence of HLA type on TCRB rearrangement remained unresolved. The naive, central memory and regulatory TCRB repertoires appeared to resemble one another more closely among patients than among healthy donors. Shorter templates might be favored by PCR, yet because patient and control samples were amplified and corrected together, any such skew would affect both groups equally. At VDJ recombination sites, type 1 diabetes patients had fewer insertions and more deleted nucleotides, which implies abnormalities in thymic rearrangement.

From each donor, a single peripheral blood sample of about 120 mL on average was drawn into heparinised tubes. A BD FACSAria II was used to sort naive, central memory, regulatory and stem cell-like memory CD4+ T cells with a panel that included CD45RO, CCR7, CD25, CD127, CD95 and CD27. Every sorted population had a purity above 98%. Right away, PBMCs were isolated by Lymphoprep density gradient centrifugation and were stained directly, with no culture step. So that batch effects would be minimized, each experiment stained and sorted samples in pairs, pairing one healthy donor with one patient. The table lists this clone with a few counts. The antigen it recognizes is unknown. No quality values exist for individual bases; no much larger clone is one base distant. CDR1 and CDR2 are drawn from the germline V gene: SQVTM, ANQGSEA. The CDR3 measures 12 amino acids from cysteine to phenylalanine. Only the CDR3 region is kept as DNA, spanning 36 bases read in frame from base 1. Trimming takes 6 bases off V and 6 bases off J; junction bases not matched to a gene: 7.

The entire isolated RNA was reverse transcribed using the High Capacity cDNA Reverse Transcription Kit, and thus expressed TCRB transcripts were sequenced. Deep immunoSEQ sequencing was performed on naive, central memory and regulatory T cell samples, with an average of around 3.4 million total reads per sample. After sorted cells were lysed in RLT buffer, RNA was extracted with DNase-treated RNeasy Micro or Mini kits, with the choice depending on cell number. Each cell subset was processed separately to prevent cross-contamination, with patient and healthy donor samples processed together. TCRB sequences were amplified from cDNA with the immunoSEQ multiplex PCR, producing 87-bp fragments spanning the CDR3 region. Amplicons were sequenced on the Illumina HiSeq platform. The authors' analysis ran thus. Synthetic template baselines were used to correct PCR bias computationally, reads within Hamming distance 2 were collapsed together, and singletons that could not be merged were discarded. Reads were aligned against IMGT to assign V, D and J genes, CDR3 length and insertions or deletions at six rearrangement sites. Within each subset, clonotype counts were normalized to sorted cell number, after which true diversity and Gini coefficients were computed with the tcR R package. The overlap coefficient, calculated on TCRB nucleotide sequences, was used to measure repertoire sharing. As a proxy for the pre-selection repertoire, out-of-frame TCRB sequences from naive cells were analyzed. The immuneACCESS repertoire file appears here via TCRdb, limited to in-frame rearrangements. These files lack a portion of the clones; in checked studies, under half of the deficit traces to unresolved V genes, and the cause of the others is not known. V and J calls and clone size are as listed in that table; D and trimming were resolved from the DNA. This sample lists around 600,000 clones; approximately 13% were detected once. Of the sample, 0.09% to 0.15% is held by the ten largest clones.

The chain joins TRBV29-1 to TRBJ2-5, and 7 junction bases match TRBD2. Sequences were obtained from naive CD4+ T cells from blood. Reading the label with the study, this specimen's cell subset or site is: true naive CD4+ T cells. The sequence came from a man aged 30 to 39 with type 1 diabetes. The DNA sequence reads TGCAGCGTCCAGTTCGGGGGGAAGACCCAGTACTTC. The resulting protein is CSVQFGGKTQYF. Here the CDR3 is joined to the reference TRBV29-1 and TRBJ2-5 genes, and the full variable domain is: SAVISQKPSRDICQRGTSLTIQCQVDSQVTMMFWYRQQPGQSLTLIATANQGSEATYESGFVIDKFPISRPNLTFSTLTVSNMSPEDSSIYLCSVQFGGKTQYFGPGTRLLVL.